This T cell receptor beta chain was recovered during a study of blood T cell repertoires in COVID-19. For the study at large: Sites across the United States, Italy and Spain contributed samples from acute and convalescent COVID-19. PBMCs, B-cell-depleted T cells, or T cells provided the cDNA or gDNA that made up the material.

This CDR3 has 18 amino acids. Germline CDR1 is LNHDA and CDR2 is SQIVND (reference sequence). Trimming removed 1 base from V and 0 bases from J; junction bases left unmatched: 5. In the original analysis: Estimation of nucleated cell counts relied on the amplification of reference gene primers. Method: immunoSEQ multiplex PCR; TCRdb's copy keeps in-frame clones and lacks some. From that table come the V and J calls and clone size; the DNA was used to work out D and trimming. In the table there are approximately 210,000 clones, roughly nine tenths of which are singletons. The origin of this receptor is a man aged 40-50 years with acute or convalescent COVID-19. Sequencing input: peripheral blood. The chain recombines TRBV19 with TRBJ2-3; 12 bases map to TRBD2. The CDR3 nucleotides are TGTGCCAGTAGTATAGCCCTAGCGGGGGGGCCTAGCACAGATACGCAGTATTTT. This codes for CASSIALAGGPSTDTQYF.